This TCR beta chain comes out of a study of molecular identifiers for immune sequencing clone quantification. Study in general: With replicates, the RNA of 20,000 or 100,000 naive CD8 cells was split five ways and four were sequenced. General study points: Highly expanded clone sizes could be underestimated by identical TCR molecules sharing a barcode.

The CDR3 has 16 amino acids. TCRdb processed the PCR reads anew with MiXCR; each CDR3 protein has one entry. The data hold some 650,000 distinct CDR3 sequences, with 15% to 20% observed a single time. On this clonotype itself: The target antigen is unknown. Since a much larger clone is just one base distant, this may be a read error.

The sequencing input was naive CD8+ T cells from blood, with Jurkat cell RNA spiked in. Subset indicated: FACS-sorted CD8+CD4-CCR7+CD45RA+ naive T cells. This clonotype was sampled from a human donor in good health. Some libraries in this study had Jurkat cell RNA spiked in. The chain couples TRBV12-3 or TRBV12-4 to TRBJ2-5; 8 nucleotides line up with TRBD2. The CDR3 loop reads CASSSPGGYYQETLYF. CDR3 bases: TGTGCCAGCAGTTCCCCGGGGGGGTACTACCAAGAGACCCTGTACTTC.